Presented here are 18 T cell receptor beta chains from one specimen sequenced in a study of blood T cell repertoires in COVID-19. Clones were sequenced by immunoSEQ multiplex PCR, and TCRdb holds only the in-frame ones, with some missing. Here the sample spans about 130,000 clones, roughly 80% being singletons. Sequencing was done on a sample of peripheral blood. The receptors stem from a man between 60 and 75 years old who had recovered from COVID-19.

This sequence joins TRBV30 and TRBJ2-4, with a possible D match to TRBD1 (5 bases). The ends were cut back, 2 bases at V and 0 bases at J, with 23 bases in the middle. Germline CDR1 and CDR2: GTSNPN and SVGIG (reference sequence). The CDR3 consists of 19 residues. The DNA for the CDR3 is TGTGCCTGGAGTTACGTATCTTTGCTGGGGCCACTAGCCAAAAACATTCAGTACTTC. It encodes CAWSYVSLLGPLAKNIQYF.

The J gene is TRBJ2-5, the V gene TRBV20-1; no definite D call. With 5 bases removed from V and 2 bases from J, the gap between germline ends came to 6 bases. Germline loops: CDR1 DFQATT, CDR2 SNEGSKA (reference sequence). The CDR3 is 11 amino acids. The CDR3, as DNA: TGCAGTGCTGGCTTACAAGAGACCCAGTACTTC. Translation gives CSAGLQETQYF.

This chain joins TRBV5-1 and TRBJ2-3; D call uncertain. Per germline, CDR1 SGHRS and CDR2 YFSETQ. The CDR3 extends over 14 amino acids. V lost 0 bases and J lost 2, with 7 bases in between. Here the CDR3 DNA reads TGCGCCAGCAGCTTGGACAGACCCACAGATACGCAGTATTTT. This sequence encodes CASSLDRPTDTQYF.

This chain uses TRBV4-3 with TRBJ1-6; D call uncertain. There are 14 residues in the CDR3. Germline CDR1 and CDR2: LGHNA and YSLEER. Trimming left V 0 bases short and J 8 bases short, with 8 bases between. CDR3 bases: TGCGCCAGCAGCCAAGAGCGTCGGGATTCACCCCTCCACTTT. It translates to CASSQERRDSPLHF.

The chain carries TRBV2 and TRBJ2-1, with 7 positions matching TRBD2. There are 12 residues in the CDR3. Looked up from germline, CDR1 is SNHLY and CDR2 is FYNNEI. Unmatched junction bases numbered 0, after V lost 7 bases and J lost 3 bases. The CDR3 loop reads CASTGGYNEQFF. Written as DNA, the CDR3 is TGTGCCAGCACGGGGGGCTACAATGAGCAGTTCTTC. Variable domain in full (rest from reference TRBV2 and TRBJ2-1): EPEVTQTPSHQVTQMGQEVILRCVPISNHLYFYWYRQILGQKVEFLVSFYNNEISEKSEIFDDQFSVERPDGSNFTLKIRSTKLEDSAMYFCASTGGYNEQFFGPGTRLTVL.

V usage is TRBV19 and J usage is TRBJ1-1, with D tentatively TRBD1 (5 bases). With 5 bases removed from V and 10 bases from J, the gap between germline ends came to 14 bases. The CDR3 extends over 12 amino acids. Germline-derived CDR1 and CDR2 are LNHDA and SQIVND (reference sequence). The CDR3 DNA is TGTGCCAGTAGTTTCGACAGAGATGGAGCTTTCTTT. As protein: CASSFDRDGAFF. Full variable domain (remainder filled in from reference TRBV19 and TRBJ1-1): DGGITQSPKYLFRKEGQNVTLSCEQNLNHDAMYWYRQDPGQGLRLIYYSQIVNDFQKGDIAEGYSVSREKKESFPLTVTSAQKNPTAFYLCASSFDRDGAFFGQGTRLTVV.

This clone was found once. The gene calls are TRBV28 and TRBJ2-1; 11 bases align to TRBD2. Per the germline V gene, CDR1 is MDHEN and CDR2 is SYDVKM. After removal of 4 bases from V and 0 bases from J, the junction contained 14 bases not matched to a gene. The CDR3 loop spans 20 amino acids. CDR3 sequence (DNA): TGTGCCAGCAGTTCCTTCTTAGCGGGAGGGGCTCCTAGCTCCTACAATGAGCAGTTCTTC. Its translation: CASSSFLAGGAPSSYNEQFF.

This chain links TRBV9 with TRBJ2-2, with 9 bases fitting TRBD2. This CDR3 has 16 amino acids. The ends lost 0 bases at V and 5 bases at J; junction bases unmatched: 5. Germline lookup yields CDR1 SGDLS and CDR2 YYNGEE. CDR3 nucleotide sequence: TGTGCCAGCAGCGTAGGAAGTAGCGGGAGTACCGGGGAGCTGTTTTTT. Amino acids: CASSVGSSGSTGELFF.

The J gene is TRBJ1-1, the V gene TRBV7-8, with D possibly matching TRBD1 (6 bases). Trimming shortened V by 4 bases and J by 9 bases, and 15 bases separated the two germline ends. Germline assignment: CDR1 SGHVS and CDR2 FQNEAQ. The length of the CDR3 is 13 residues. The CDR3: CASSYGTREKAFF. The CDR3 nucleotides are TGTGCCAGCAGCTATGGGACACGAGAGAAAGCTTTCTTT. Full variable domain (outside the CDR3, taken from reference TRBV7-8 and TRBJ1-1): GAGVSQSPRYKVAKRGQDVALRCDPISGHVSLFWYQQALGQGPEFLTYFQNEAQLDKSGLPSDRFFAERPEGSVSTLKIQRTQQEDSAVYLCASSYGTREKAFFGQGTRLTVV.

The V call is TRBV5-1, the J call TRBJ2-6, with 8 bases aligning to TRBD1. J gave up 0 bases and V 3 bases, and 5 bases lay outside the gene matches. In germline, CDR1 is SGHRS, CDR2 YFSETQ. The CDR3 length is 17 residues. CDR3 DNA sequence: TGCGCCAGCAGCTGGACAGGGATAACCTCTGGGGCCAACGTCCTGACTTTC. Translation gives CASSWTGITSGANVLTF.

This sequence joins TRBV28 and TRBJ1-2; possible D gene TRBD1, 6 bases. CDR3 length: 13 amino acids. V was clipped by 0 bases and J by 8 bases, with 10 bases between them. The V gene's germline CDR1 is MDHEN and CDR2 SYDVKM. CDR3 sequence: CASSLWGGRGYTF. CDR3 DNA: TGTGCCAGCAGTTTATGGGGGGGGCGCGGCTACACCTTC.

The table lists this clone with a count of one. This chain connects TRBV7-3 to TRBJ2-7; TRBD1 matches at 9 bases. The CDR3 length is 15 residues. Germline loops: CDR1 SGHTA, CDR2 FQGTGA. The junction had 9 bases not matched to a gene; V was cut back by 2 bases and J by 7 bases. The CDR3 DNA follows: TGTGCCAGCAGCTTATCCGGGACAGGGTTTAAAGAGCAGTACTTC. Its translation is CASSLSGTGFKEQYF. Full variable domain (missing parts from reference TRBV7-3 and TRBJ2-7): GAGVSQTPSNKVTEKGKYVELRCDPISGHTALYWYRQSLGQGPEFLIYFQGTGAADDSGLPNDRFFAVRPEGSVSTLKIQRTERGDSAVYLCASSLSGTGFKEQYFGPGTRLTVT.

This rearrangement joins TRBV9 to TRBJ2-6; 11 bases match TRBD2. Germline CDR1 reads SGDLS; CDR2 reads YYNGEE. The CDR3 totals 18 residues. The trim removed 4 bases at V and 2 bases at J, leaving 8 bases unmatched. This CDR3 reads CASSSFSGRAAGANVLTF. The CDR3 bases are TGTGCCAGCAGCTCTTTTAGCGGGAGGGCCGCTGGGGCCAACGTCCTGACTTTC.

The chain combines TRBV21-1 with TRBJ2-3; TRBD2, the table's D call, was not compared with the DNA. TRBV21-1 is recorded as a pseudogene. The length of the CDR3 is 16 residues. The DNA for the CDR3 is TGTGCCAGCAGCAATCGCGGGGACGGAGGCACAGATACGCAGTATTTT. As protein: CASSNRGDGGTDTQYF.

A few counts support this clone. The V call is TRBV24-1, the J call TRBJ2-3; 7 bases are shared with TRBD1. Unmatched junction bases numbered 5, after V lost 4 bases and J lost 2 bases. The CDR3 is made up of 15 amino acids. Looked up from germline, CDR1 is KGHDR and CDR2 is SFDVKD. CDR3 sequence (DNA): TGTGCCACCAGTGACCCGGGGACAGTCACAGATACGCAGTATTTT. It translates to CATSDPGTVTDTQYF.

The chain recombines TRBV6-1 with TRBJ2-7; 7 bases are a match to TRBD2. CDR3 length: 15 residues. V lost 5 bases to trimming and J lost 4 bases; unmatched junction nucleotides: 11. Per germline, CDR1 MNHNS and CDR2 SASEGT. DNA for the CDR3: TGTGCCAGCAGTTTCCTCGGACTAGAAACTTACGAGCAGTACTTC. Its protein is CASSFLGLETYEQYF.

This chain joins TRBV6-5 and TRBJ1-1; 9 bases align to TRBD1. With V trimmed by 0 bases and J by 3 bases, 2 bases remained unmatched. Germline V gives CDR1 MNHEY, CDR2 SVGAGI. The CDR3 totals 15 residues. CDR3 DNA sequence: TGTGCCAGCAGTTACTCCACAGGGGGCTACACTGAAGCTTTCTTT. Its protein is CASSYSTGGYTEAFF.

This clone has at least ten counts. The rearrangement links TRBV9 to TRBJ2-3, with 7 bases lining up with TRBD2. This CDR3 is built from 16 residues. CDR1 and CDR2 (germline): SGDLS, YYNGEE. Trimming took 4 bases from V and 0 from J; bases not matched to a gene: 8. This CDR3 is CASSPATSTSTDTQYF. CDR3 in DNA: TGTGCCAGCAGCCCAGCGACTAGCACTAGCACAGATACGCAGTATTTT.